Below are 30 T cell receptor beta chains sequenced from a single sample in a study of blood T cell repertoires in COVID-19. Sequencing used immunoSEQ multiplex PCR; TCRdb keeps in-frame clones, though not all of them. The table records roughly 300,000 clones, roughly 90% of them present only once. The sequenced sample was peripheral blood. The source of these receptors is a woman under 40 with COVID-19, enrolled during active disease.

The genes are TRBV28 and TRBJ2-1; D might be TRBD2 (6 bases). Per the germline V gene, CDR1 is MDHEN and CDR2 is SYDVKM. V lost 1 base, J lost 0 bases, and 13 bases lay in between. The CDR3 extends over 17 amino acids. DNA of the CDR3: TGTGCCAGCAGTTTATCCCGGGAGCCCCTCTCCTACAATGAGCAGTTCTTC. Protein: CASSLSREPLSYNEQFF. The variable domain in full, completed from reference TRBV28 and TRBJ2-1, reads DVKVTQSSRYLVKRTGEKVFLECVQDMDHENMFWYRQDPGLGLRLIYFSYDVKMKEKGDIPEGYSVSREKKERFSLILESASTNQTSMYLCASSLSREPLSYNEQFFGPGTRLTVL.

The chain is built from TRBV15 and TRBJ1-2; D unclear. Germline lookup yields CDR1 LNHNV and CDR2 YYDKDF (reference sequence). The germline V and J ends were trimmed by 0 bases and 4 bases, with 12 bases remaining between them. CDR3 length equals 15 residues. CDR3: CATSRDPDTSYGYTF. The CDR3 region has the DNA TGTGCCACCAGCAGAGACCCCGACACAAGCTATGGCTACACCTTC.

V is TRBV24-1 and J is TRBJ2-6; D gene uncertain. Trimming stripped 9 bases from V and 2 bases from J, with 13 bases between. This CDR3 region has 15 residues. In germline, CDR1 is KGHDR, CDR2 SFDVKD. This CDR3 reads CATGELAAGANVLTF. In DNA form, the CDR3 reads TGTGCCACCGGCGAGCTCGCGGCTGGGGCCAACGTCCTGACTTTC.

Here the CDR3 DNA reads TGTGCCAGCAGTTTAGGGGGGACAGGCAATGAAAAACTGTTTTTT. Translating it yields CASSLGGTGNEKLFF. The chain carries TRBV28 and TRBJ1-4; 8 bases are shared with TRBD1. The CDR3 runs to 15 residues. Germline V CDR1 and CDR2: MDHEN, SYDVKM. The trim removed 2 bases at V and 5 bases at J, leaving 4 bases unmatched.

The chain uses TRBV13 and TRBJ2-7, with D possibly being TRBD2 (6 bases). V was trimmed by 3 bases and J by 4 bases, leaving 7 bases between them. The CDR3 is 12 residues long. Germline CDR1 reads PRHDT; CDR2 reads FYEKMQ (reference sequence). In DNA form, the CDR3 reads TGTGCCAGCAGCTTGGCGGGGTACGAGCAGTACTTC. This gives the protein CASSLAGYEQYF. Drawing the rest from reference TRBV13 and TRBJ2-7, the complete variable domain is AAGVIQSPRHLIKEKRETATLKCYPIPRHDTVYWYQQGPGQDPQFLISFYEKMQSDKGSIPDRFSAQQFSDYHSELNMSSLELGDSALYFCASSLAGYEQYFGPGTRLTVT.

This rearrangement joins TRBV7-2 to TRBJ2-1; maybe TRBD2 (5 bases). V was pared by 4 bases and J by 0 bases, with 10 bases between. This CDR3 contains 15 residues. Germline CDR1 reads SGHTA; CDR2 reads FQGNSA. DNA of the CDR3: TGTGCCAGCAGCTCGAGAGGGAACTCCTACAATGAGCAGTTCTTC. Residues: CASSSRGNSYNEQFF. The full variable domain, completed using reference TRBV7-2 and TRBJ2-1, is GAGVSQSPSNKVTEKGKDVELRCDPISGHTALYWYRQSLGQGLEFLIYFQGNSAPDKSGLPSDRFSAERTGGSVSTLTIQRTQQEDSAVYLCASSSRGNSYNEQFFGPGTRLTVL.

In nucleotides, the CDR3 is TGCGCCAGCAGCCTCCATGACAGGGCTAACTATGGCTACACCTTC. As protein: CASSLHDRANYGYTF. This chain links TRBV4-3 with TRBJ1-2; 7 bases are shared with TRBD1. V trimming: 4 bases; J trimming: 0 bases; junction bases outside the gene matches: 5. The germline gives CDR1 LGHNA, CDR2 YSLEER. The CDR3 extends over 15 amino acids.

The chain joins TRBV7-9 to TRBJ1-2; the D gene is possibly TRBD1 (5 bases). The V end was cut by 2 bases, the J end by 7 bases, with 17 bases between. This CDR3 spans 15 amino acids. Germline loops: CDR1 SEHNR, CDR2 FQNEAQ (reference sequence). CDR3 region: CASSLRQRTVGGYTF. CDR3 DNA sequence: TGTGCCAGCAGCTTACGACAGAGGACCGTCGGTGGCTACACCTTC.

This clone occurred once. The genes are TRBV18 and TRBJ1-4; a weak D match, TRBD1 (5 bases). The V gene lost 2 bases and the J gene lost 0 bases, with 13 bases spanning the gap. Looked up from germline, CDR1 is KGHSH and CDR2 is LQKENI. The CDR3 totals 17 residues. The CDR3 is CASSPIRGETTNEKLFF. The CDR3 region has the DNA TGTGCCAGCTCACCAATACGGGGGGAGACAACTAATGAAAAACTGTTTTTT. The full variable domain, with the rest looked up from reference TRBV18 and TRBJ1-4, is NAGVMQNPRHLVRRRGQEARLRCSPMKGHSHVYWYRQLPEEGLKFMVYLQKENIIDESGMPKERFSAEFPKEGPSILRIQQVVRGDSAAYFCASSPIRGETTNEKLFFGSGTQLSVL.

The chain has TRBV11-2 and TRBJ2-1, with TRBD1 matching 11 bases. The V gene's germline CDR1 is SGHAT and CDR2 FQNNGV. The V gene end was trimmed by 3 bases and the J gene end by 7 bases; junction bases not matched to a gene: 5. This CDR3 region has 15 residues. As DNA, the CDR3 is TGTGCCAGCAGCTTGGAGGACAGGGGGCGGAATGAGCAGTTCTTC. Translation: CASSLEDRGRNEQFF.

The rearrangement uses TRBV7-3 and TRBJ2-1; D is perhaps TRBD2 (6 bases). Germline V gene lookup returns CDR1 SGHTA and CDR2 FQGTGA. With 5 bases removed from V and 0 bases from J, the gap between germline ends came to 11 bases. The CDR3 is 15 amino acids. The CDR3 nucleotides are TGTGCCAGCAGCAGGGACTCCCGCTCCTACAATGAGCAGTTCTTC. Its translation is CASSRDSRSYNEQFF.

The chain employs TRBV5-1 and TRBJ1-2; no firm D call. Trimming took 6 bases from V and 8 from J, leaving 20 bases between them. The CDR3 extends over 14 amino acids. Germline CDR1 SGHRS, CDR2 YFSETQ. CDR3 DNA sequence: TGCGCCAGCACCCCGGGGAGCTCCTCCGACGGCTACACCTTC. Translation: CASTPGSSSDGYTF.

The chain combines TRBV5-4 with TRBJ2-1; TRBD2 matches at 12 bases. J was trimmed by 6 bases and V by 3 bases; bases with no gene match: 10. The germline V gene has CDR1 SGHNT and CDR2 YYREEE (reference sequence). This CDR3 is built from 17 residues. CDR3 in amino acids: CASSSDPTGLAGNEQFF. The CDR3, as DNA: TGTGCCAGCAGCTCCGACCCAACGGGACTAGCGGGCAATGAGCAGTTCTTC.

This clone showed up just once. The J gene is TRBJ2-7, the V gene TRBV10-3; 14 bases agree with TRBD2. Looked up from germline, CDR1 is ENHRY and CDR2 is SYGVKD. The junction had 5 bases not matched to a gene; V was cut back by 0 bases and J by 4 bases. The CDR3 contains 17 residues. This CDR3 is CAISESGLAGVEYEQYF. The CDR3 DNA sequence: TGTGCCATCAGTGAGTCGGGACTAGCGGGAGTGGAGTACGAGCAGTACTTC.

The genes are TRBV29-1 and TRBJ1-2, with TRBD1 as a possible D gene (6 bases). Looked up from germline, CDR1 is SQVTM and CDR2 is ANQGSEA. This CDR3 comprises 14 residues. With 1 base removed from V and 4 bases from J, the gap between germline ends came to 13 bases. The CDR3 bases are TGCAGCGTTGAAGTTAGGGGGGGAATCTATGGCTACACCTTC. Protein: CSVEVRGGIYGYTF.

The chain carries TRBV5-1 and TRBJ2-3; 8 bases fit TRBD1. The CDR3 totals 16 residues. The germline V gene encodes CDR1 SGHRS and CDR2 YFSETQ. The trim removed 0 bases at V and 2 bases at J, leaving 5 bases unmatched. CDR3 nucleotide sequence: TGCGCCAGCAGCTTGGGTCAGGGGGCTTACACAGATACGCAGTATTTT. Translated: CASSLGQGAYTDTQYF.

CDR3 DNA: TGTGCCAGCAGTGACTCAGTAGCGGGAGGGACAGATACGCAGTATTTT. This gives the protein CASSDSVAGGTDTQYF. J is TRBJ2-3 and V is TRBV6-4; 11 bases match TRBD2. The CDR3 is 16 residues long. Germline trimming cut 0 bases from V and 3 bases from J; bases unmatched to any gene: 2. From germline, CDR1 is MRHNA and CDR2 SNTAGT.

J is TRBJ1-1 and V is TRBV5-5, with a tentative D call TRBD1 (6 bases). CDR3 length equals 16 residues. The germline V gene has CDR1 SGHKS and CDR2 YYEKEE (reference sequence). V was shortened by 4 bases and J by 1 base, with 17 bases between the two germline ends. The CDR3 DNA sequence: TGTGCCAGCAGCGACCCAACAGGGCATGAGAACACTGAAGCTTTCTTT. Its translation: CASSDPTGHENTEAFF. The full variable domain, completed using reference TRBV5-5 and TRBJ1-1, is DAGVTQSPTHLIKTRGQQVTLRCSPISGHKSVSWYQQVLGQGPQFIFQYYEKEERGRGNFPDRFSARQFPNYSSELNVNALLLGDSALYLCASSDPTGHENTEAFFGQGTRLTVV.

This sequence joins TRBV20-1 and TRBJ1-2; possibly TRBD1 for D (5 bases). The V end was cut by 5 bases, the J end by 8 bases, with 12 bases between. Germline V gene data show CDR1 as DFQATT and CDR2 as SNEGSKA (reference sequence). The CDR3 consists of 11 residues. The CDR3 DNA sequence: TGCAGTGCTCCGGACAAACCGGGCTACACCTTC. It is translated as CSAPDKPGYTF.

V gene TRBV27 combines with J gene TRBJ2-7, with D uncertain. The germline gives CDR1 MNHEY, CDR2 SMNVEV (reference sequence). The CDR3 loop spans 13 amino acids. V was clipped by 2 bases and J by 7 bases, with 12 bases between them. The CDR3 sequence is CASSLDTLREQYF. CDR3 nucleotides: TGTGCCAGCAGTTTAGACACTTTGAGAGAGCAGTACTTC.

This clone was observed a handful of times. The chain couples TRBV2 to TRBJ2-3; a possible D gene is TRBD2 (6 bases). The length of the CDR3 is 12 residues. Trimming stripped 8 bases from V and 11 bases from J, with 17 bases between. CDR1 is SNHLY, CDR2 FYNNEI, per germline. The CDR3 sequence: CASGRPGGEQYF. For the CDR3, the DNA is TGTGCCAGCGGTCGGCCCGGAGGGGAGCAGTATTTT.

This chain links TRBV30 with TRBJ2-2; D is perhaps TRBD1 (6 bases). The V gene's germline CDR1 is GTSNPN and CDR2 SVGIG (reference sequence). V was pared by 3 bases and J by 4 bases, with 9 bases between. This CDR3 comprises 13 residues. This chain's CDR3 is CAWSPGVTGELFF. The CDR3 DNA sequence: TGTGCCTGGAGCCCAGGGGTCACCGGGGAGCTGTTTTTT.

This sequence joins TRBV7-6 and TRBJ2-7, with 14 positions matching TRBD2. CDR1 and CDR2 from the germline V gene are SGHVS and FNYEAQ. V lost 5 bases, J lost 3 bases, and 12 bases stayed unmatched. The CDR3 sequence is 18 residues long. This CDR3 is CASSASPGLAGANYEQYF. The CDR3 nucleotides are TGTGCCAGCAGCGCGAGCCCGGGACTAGCGGGAGCTAACTACGAGCAGTACTTC.

This CDR3 is CASSQQGVGTDTQYF. The CDR3 nucleotides read TGTGCCAGCAGCCAACAGGGCGTTGGAACAGATACGCAGTATTTT. The rearrangement uses TRBV7-3 and TRBJ2-3; TRBD1 might be the D (6 bases). This CDR3 spans 15 amino acids. V lost 5 bases and J lost 3, with 15 bases in between. CDR1 SGHTA and CDR2 FQGTGA come from the germline V gene.

The gene calls are TRBV4-2 and TRBJ2-7; TRBD2 agrees at 7 bases. Germline CDR1 is LGHNA and CDR2 is YNFKEQ. The V segment lost 1 base and the J segment 9 bases; nucleotides outside the gene matches: 9. This CDR3 contains 14 residues. The CDR3 bases are TGTGCCAGCAGCCAAGGTCTGGCGGGAGCGGTGCAGTACTTC. Translated: CASSQGLAGAVQYF.

This chain links TRBV2 with TRBJ2-1, with 11 positions matching TRBD2. J gave up 7 bases and V 9 bases, and 2 bases lay outside the gene matches. CDR3 length: 12 residues. Germline lookup yields CDR1 SNHLY and CDR2 FYNNEI. CDR3 residues: CASSGRGNEQFF. CDR3 DNA sequence: TGTGCCAGTAGCGGGAGGGGTAATGAGCAGTTCTTC.

Here the CDR3 DNA reads TGCGCCAGCAGCCAGAGGACTAGCGGTAGGGGGGGTGAGCAGTTCTTC. Encoded protein: CASSQRTSGRGGEQFF. The rearrangement links TRBV4-1 to TRBJ2-1; TRBD2 aligns across 10 bases. V lost 3 bases, J lost 9 bases, and 11 bases stayed unmatched. Germline CDR1 MGHRA, CDR2 YSYEKL. This CDR3 has 16 residues.

J is TRBJ1-2 and V is TRBV12-3 or TRBV12-4; a possible D gene is TRBD1 (5 bases). This CDR3 contains 13 residues. Trimming removed 3 bases at V and 4 bases at J, with 9 bases between. CDR3 DNA: TGTGCCAGCAGTTTGCAGGGCAGCTATGGCTACACCTTC. Translating it yields CASSLQGSYGYTF.

This clone was seen more than once but under ten times. Here the CDR3 DNA reads TGTGCCATCAGGCAAACGGGACAGTCAAATGAAAAACTGTTTTTT. Translation: CAIRQTGQSNEKLFF. The chain recombines TRBV10-3 with TRBJ1-4; 7 nucleotides line up with TRBD1. The CDR3 has 15 amino acids. Unmatched junction bases numbered 9, after V lost 6 bases and J lost 5 bases. From germline, CDR1 is ENHRY and CDR2 SYGVKD.

The V gene is TRBV18, the J gene TRBJ2-7; 8 positions match TRBD2. There are 16 residues in the CDR3. J lost 0 bases, V lost 0 bases, and 4 bases had no gene match. CDR1 KGHSH and CDR2 LQKENI come from the germline V gene. The chain's CDR3 is CASSPPTSVPSYEQYF. As DNA, the CDR3 is TGTGCCAGCTCACCACCGACTAGCGTACCCTCCTACGAGCAGTACTTC.